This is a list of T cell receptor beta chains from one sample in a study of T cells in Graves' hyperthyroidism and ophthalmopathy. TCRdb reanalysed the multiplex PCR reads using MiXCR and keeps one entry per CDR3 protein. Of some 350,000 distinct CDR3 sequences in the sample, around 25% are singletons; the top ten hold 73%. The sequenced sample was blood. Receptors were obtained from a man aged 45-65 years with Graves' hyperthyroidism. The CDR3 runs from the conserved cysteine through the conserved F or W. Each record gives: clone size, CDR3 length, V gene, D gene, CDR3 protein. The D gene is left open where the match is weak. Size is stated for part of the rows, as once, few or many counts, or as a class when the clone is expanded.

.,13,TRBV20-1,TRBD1,CSARGQPLGKLFF
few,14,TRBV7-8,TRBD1,CASSTGTGDGEQYF
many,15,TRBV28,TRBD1,CASSLERDSSYEQYF
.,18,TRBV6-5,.,CASSYPGIGGRPNYGYTF
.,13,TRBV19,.,CASSTQGWQPQHF
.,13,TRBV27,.,CASSLMYGETQYF
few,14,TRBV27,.,CASSFRTPGDTQYF
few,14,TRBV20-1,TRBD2,CSARAPGLAGLKYF
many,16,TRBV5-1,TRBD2,CASSLGLAGELNEQFF
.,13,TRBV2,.,CASIGGGNTEAFF
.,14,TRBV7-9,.,CASSLRGSTGELFF
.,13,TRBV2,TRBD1,CASGQGRNQPQHF
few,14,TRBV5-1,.,CASSLGPANTEAFF
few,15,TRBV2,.,CASTPWGGSNNEQFF
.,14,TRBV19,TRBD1,CASSIVGGVTEAFF
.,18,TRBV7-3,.,CASSLRGTERQGYNEQFF
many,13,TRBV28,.,CASIRGAPTEAFF
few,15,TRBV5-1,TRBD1,CASSLAGGDTIEQYF
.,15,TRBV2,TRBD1,CASKTGTGAQETQYF
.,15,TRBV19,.,CASSIELAASYEQYF
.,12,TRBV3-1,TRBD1,CAISQGPNEQYF
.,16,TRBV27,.,CASSLLSGNPTYGYTF
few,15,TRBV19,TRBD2,CASSPRQRETDTQYF
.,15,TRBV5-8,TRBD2,CASSLAASGRNEQFF
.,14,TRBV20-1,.,CSAQGGTSYNEQFF
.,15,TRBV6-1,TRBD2,CASKGEREGYNEQFF
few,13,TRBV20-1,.,CSARAGERYEQYF
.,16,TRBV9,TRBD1,CASSIKGQGAEETQYF
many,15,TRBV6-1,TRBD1,CASSGGTGGSAPLHF
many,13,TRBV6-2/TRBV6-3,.,CASSSHWEETQYF
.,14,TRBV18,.,CASSPKHGTGELFF
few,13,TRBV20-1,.,CSAGDRYTDTQYF
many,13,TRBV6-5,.,CASSSRTKNEQFF